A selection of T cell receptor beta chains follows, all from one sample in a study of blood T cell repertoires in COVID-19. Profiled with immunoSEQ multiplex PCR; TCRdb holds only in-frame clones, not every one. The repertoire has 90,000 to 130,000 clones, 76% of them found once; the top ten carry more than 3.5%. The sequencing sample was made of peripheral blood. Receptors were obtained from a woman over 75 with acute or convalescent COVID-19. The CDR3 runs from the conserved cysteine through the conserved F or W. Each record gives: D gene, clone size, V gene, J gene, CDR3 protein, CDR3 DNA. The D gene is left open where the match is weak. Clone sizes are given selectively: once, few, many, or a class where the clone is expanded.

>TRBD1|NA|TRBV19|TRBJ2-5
CATKQTGGAETQYF
TGTGCCACAAAGCAGACAGGGGGCGCTGAGACCCAGTACTTC
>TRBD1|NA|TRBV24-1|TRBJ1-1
CAKPYRGRLGNTEAFF
TGTGCCAAGCCATACAGGGGTCGTTTGGGGAACACTGAAGCTTTCTTT
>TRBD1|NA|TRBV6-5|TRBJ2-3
CASSYDRGGDTQYF
TGTGCCAGCAGTTACGACAGGGGGGGAGATACGCAGTATTTT
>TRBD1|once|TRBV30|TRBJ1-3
CAWSRDRASTSGNTIYF
TGTGCCTGGAGTCGGGACAGGGCTTCCACCTCTGGAAACACCATATATTTT
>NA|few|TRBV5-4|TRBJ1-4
CASSLAGNEKLFF
TGTGCCAGCAGCCTCGCCGGGAATGAAAAACTGTTTTTT
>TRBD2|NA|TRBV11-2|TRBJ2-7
CASSLYPQTSDGQYF
TGTGCCAGCAGCTTATACCCCCAAACTAGCGACGGGCAGTACTTC
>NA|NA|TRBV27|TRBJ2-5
CASRGGRRETQYF
TGTGCCAGCAGGGGGGGGCGGAGGGAGACCCAGTACTTC
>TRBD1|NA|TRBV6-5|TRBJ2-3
CASRPRTGAKDTQYF
TGTGCCAGCAGACCACGGACAGGGGCAAAGGATACGCAGTATTTT
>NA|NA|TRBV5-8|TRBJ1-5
CASSHTGYNQPQHF
TGTGCCAGCAGCCACACAGGATACAATCAGCCCCAGCATTTT
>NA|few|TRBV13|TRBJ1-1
CASSLVRGTEAFF
TGTGCCAGCAGCTTAGTCCGAGGGACTGAAGCTTTCTTT
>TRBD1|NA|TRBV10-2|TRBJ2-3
CASGDRGRTDTQYF
TGCGCCAGCGGAGACAGGGGGCGCACAGATACGCAGTATTTT
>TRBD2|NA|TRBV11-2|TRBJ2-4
CASRSSRGGKNIQYF
TGTGCCAGCAGGTCCTCTCGGGGGGGCAAAAACATTCAGTACTTC
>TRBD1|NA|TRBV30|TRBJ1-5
CAWDRQGNQPQHF
TGTGCCTGGGATAGACAGGGAAATCAGCCCCAGCATTTT
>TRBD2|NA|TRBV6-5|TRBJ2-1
CASRRETRYNEQFF
TGTGCCAGCAGGCGGGAGACAAGGTACAATGAGCAGTTCTTC
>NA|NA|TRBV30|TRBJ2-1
CAWSTDYNEQFF
TGTGCCTGGAGCACAGATTACAATGAGCAGTTCTTC
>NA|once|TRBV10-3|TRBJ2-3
CAISGGGGRGGLSTDTQYF
TGTGCCATCAGTGGTGGGGGCGGTCGCGGGGGCCTTAGCACAGATACGCAGTATTTT
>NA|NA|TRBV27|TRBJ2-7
CASSRDRSRFEQYF
TGTGCCAGCAGTCGAGACAGGAGTCGTTTCGAGCAGTACTTC
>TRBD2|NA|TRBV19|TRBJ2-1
CASTPSGTSYNEQFF
TGTGCCAGTACCCCTAGCGGGACCTCCTACAATGAGCAGTTCTTC
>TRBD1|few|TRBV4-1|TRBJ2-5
CASSSGTGEETQYF
TGCGCCAGCAGCTCCGGGACAGGGGAAGAGACCCAGTACTTC
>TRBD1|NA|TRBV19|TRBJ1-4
CASRRQGGNEKLFF
TGTGCCAGCCGACGACAGGGGGGCAATGAAAAACTGTTTTTT
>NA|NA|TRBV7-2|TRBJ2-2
CAVKPSASWTGELFF
TGTGCCGTCAAGCCCTCGGCTAGCTGGACCGGGGAGCTGTTTTTT
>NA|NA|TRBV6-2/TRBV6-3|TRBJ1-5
CASSYSRNSNQPQHF
TGTGCCAGCAGTTACTCGCGGAATAGCAATCAGCCCCAGCATTTT